This record covers a single T cell receptor (beta chain). Its antigen is not identified. Built from TCR beta cDNA, the libraries had unique molecular identifiers in them. Via MiXCR, TCRdb re-called the PCR reads, giving one row per CDR3 protein. The data show 820,000 or so distinct CDR3 sequences, 53% seen once. The data originate from a study of post-analysis software for immune sequencing data. Germline V gives CDR1 SGHRS, CDR2 YFSETQ. The CDR3 length is 14 residues. Whole-study findings and limits: When compared against controls, multiple sclerosis patients showed significantly lower normalized Chao1 diversity. Five TRBV segments, including TRBV5-6, TRBV5-1 and TRBV20-1, were more frequent in patients than controls.

The source material was blood. The chain employs TRBV5-1 and TRBJ2-4; 8 positions agree with TRBD2. The J call may be incorrect, as the DNA end agrees better with TRBJ2-7. This clonotype was sampled from a girl aged 5-17 years with multiple sclerosis. The CDR3 protein is CASSLTAGAPEQYF. CDR3 DNA sequence: TGCGCCAGCAGCTTGACAGCGGGAGCTCCCGAGCAGTACTTC.